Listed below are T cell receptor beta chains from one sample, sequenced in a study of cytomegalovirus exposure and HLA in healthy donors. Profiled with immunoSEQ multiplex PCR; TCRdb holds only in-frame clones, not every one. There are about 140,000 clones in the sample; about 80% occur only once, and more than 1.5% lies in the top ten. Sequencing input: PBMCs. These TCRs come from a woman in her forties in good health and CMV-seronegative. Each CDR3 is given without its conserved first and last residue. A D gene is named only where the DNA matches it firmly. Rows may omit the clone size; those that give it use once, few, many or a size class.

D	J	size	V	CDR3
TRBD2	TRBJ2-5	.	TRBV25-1	ASNEREDHGETQY
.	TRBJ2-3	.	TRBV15	ATSRASGVADTQY
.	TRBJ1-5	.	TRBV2	ASSVGSQPQH
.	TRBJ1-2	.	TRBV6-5	ASSYGFGPWDYGYT
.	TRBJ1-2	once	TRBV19	ASTHYQTGTYGYT
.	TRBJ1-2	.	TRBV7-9	ASSFGGEGGYT
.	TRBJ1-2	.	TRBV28	ASGQYGYT
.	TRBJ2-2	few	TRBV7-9	ASSLVHGELF
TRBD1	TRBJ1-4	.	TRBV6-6	ASSPYRGLWEKLF
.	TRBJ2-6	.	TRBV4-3	ASSQEVRVPNVLT
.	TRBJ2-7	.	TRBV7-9	ASSYGASEQY
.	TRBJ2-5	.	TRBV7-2	ASRRGGVEETQY
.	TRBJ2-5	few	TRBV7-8	ASSTYRAGETQY
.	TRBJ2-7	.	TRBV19	ASSIRRGKSSGEQY
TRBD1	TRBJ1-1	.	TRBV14	ASSLRQGIIYTEAF
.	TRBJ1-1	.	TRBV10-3	AIKIPGNTEAF
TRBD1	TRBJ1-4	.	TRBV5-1	ASSSSRDRGRGEKLF
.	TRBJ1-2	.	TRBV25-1	ASSEAGGRFYGYT
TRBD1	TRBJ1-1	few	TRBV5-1	ASSSGQGATEAF
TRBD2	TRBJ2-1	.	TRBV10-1	ASSESFASGRNEQF
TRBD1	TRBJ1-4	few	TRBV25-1	ASSVRSGTVRVYEKLF
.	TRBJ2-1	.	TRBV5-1	ASSLAGVSYNEQF
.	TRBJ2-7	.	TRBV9	ASSVAGVDYEQY
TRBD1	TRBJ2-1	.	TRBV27	ASSITGTGFNEQF
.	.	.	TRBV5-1	ASSTTGTPSSYEQY
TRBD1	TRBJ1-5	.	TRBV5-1	ASSVAGQGAQPQH
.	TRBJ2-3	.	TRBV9	ASSRTPAASTDTQY
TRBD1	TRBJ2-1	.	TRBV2	ASTDDRVYNEQF
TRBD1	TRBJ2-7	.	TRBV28	ASRDKYGTGEY
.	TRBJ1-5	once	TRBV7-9	SSSVGTNSNQPQH
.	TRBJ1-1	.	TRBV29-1	SVAGRQNTEAF
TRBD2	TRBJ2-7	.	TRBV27	ASSSHTSGRIYEQY
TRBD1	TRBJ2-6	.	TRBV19	ASRTGGGGANVLT
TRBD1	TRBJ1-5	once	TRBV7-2	ASSSRDRGTPQH
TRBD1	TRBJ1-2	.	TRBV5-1	ASSYGQGNSYGYT
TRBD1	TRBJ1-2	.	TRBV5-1	ASSPTGTNYGYT
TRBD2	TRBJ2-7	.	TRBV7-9	ASSRTSGSEEQY
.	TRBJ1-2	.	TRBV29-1	SVDSRDGYT
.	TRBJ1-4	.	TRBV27	ASSSYQTEKLF
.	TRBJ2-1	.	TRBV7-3	ASSPARGGDEQF
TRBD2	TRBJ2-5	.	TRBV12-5	ASGSGDGMSGRETQY
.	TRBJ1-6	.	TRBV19	ASSIYEWAPNSPLH
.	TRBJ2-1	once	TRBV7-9	ATAADGGDPYNEQF
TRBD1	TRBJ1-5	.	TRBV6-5	ASRKADRGSQPQH
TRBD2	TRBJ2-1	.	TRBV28	ASSSTSGSIYNEQL
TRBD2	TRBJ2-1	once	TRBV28	ASSFRTSFRGEQF
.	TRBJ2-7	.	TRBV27	ASSSSSYEQY
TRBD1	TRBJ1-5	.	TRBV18	ASSPDGTGVQPQH
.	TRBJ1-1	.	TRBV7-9	ASSFQGNTEAF
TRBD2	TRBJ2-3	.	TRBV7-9	ASSPPSGPTVDTQY
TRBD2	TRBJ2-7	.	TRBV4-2	ASSQRFPSGRLYEQY
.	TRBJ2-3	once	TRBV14	ASSQPGLADTQY
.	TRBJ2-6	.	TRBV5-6	ASSSGSGANVLT
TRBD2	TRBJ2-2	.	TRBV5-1	ASSASGISGELF
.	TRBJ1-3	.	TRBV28	ASSLPGLNSGNTIY